This TCR beta chain was profiled in a study of blood T cell repertoires in COVID-19. Across the whole study: Sites in the United States, Italy and Spain provided acute and convalescent COVID-19 samples.

CDR1 is MGHDK and CDR2 is SYGVNS in the germline V gene. This CDR3 contains 14 residues. V gave up 6 bases and J gave up 3 bases; unmatched junction bases: 6. Clones were read by immunoSEQ multiplex PCR, and TCRdb kept only the in-frame ones, dropping some. The sample gives about 140,000 clones, under 90% of which show up once; roughly 1.7% is in the top ten. Up to 2 weeks before entering the study, exposed participants had met a COVID-19 case. Sequencing was done on a sample of PBMCs or T cells enriched from blood (not recorded which). This TCR was recovered from a woman in her late teens or twenties who had been exposed to COVID-19. V gene TRBV25-1 combines with J gene TRBJ2-7; 9 nucleotides match TRBD1. CDR3: CASRTTTGGYEQYF. In nucleotides, the CDR3 is TGTGCCAGCAGAACCACGACAGGGGGCTACGAGCAGTACTTC.